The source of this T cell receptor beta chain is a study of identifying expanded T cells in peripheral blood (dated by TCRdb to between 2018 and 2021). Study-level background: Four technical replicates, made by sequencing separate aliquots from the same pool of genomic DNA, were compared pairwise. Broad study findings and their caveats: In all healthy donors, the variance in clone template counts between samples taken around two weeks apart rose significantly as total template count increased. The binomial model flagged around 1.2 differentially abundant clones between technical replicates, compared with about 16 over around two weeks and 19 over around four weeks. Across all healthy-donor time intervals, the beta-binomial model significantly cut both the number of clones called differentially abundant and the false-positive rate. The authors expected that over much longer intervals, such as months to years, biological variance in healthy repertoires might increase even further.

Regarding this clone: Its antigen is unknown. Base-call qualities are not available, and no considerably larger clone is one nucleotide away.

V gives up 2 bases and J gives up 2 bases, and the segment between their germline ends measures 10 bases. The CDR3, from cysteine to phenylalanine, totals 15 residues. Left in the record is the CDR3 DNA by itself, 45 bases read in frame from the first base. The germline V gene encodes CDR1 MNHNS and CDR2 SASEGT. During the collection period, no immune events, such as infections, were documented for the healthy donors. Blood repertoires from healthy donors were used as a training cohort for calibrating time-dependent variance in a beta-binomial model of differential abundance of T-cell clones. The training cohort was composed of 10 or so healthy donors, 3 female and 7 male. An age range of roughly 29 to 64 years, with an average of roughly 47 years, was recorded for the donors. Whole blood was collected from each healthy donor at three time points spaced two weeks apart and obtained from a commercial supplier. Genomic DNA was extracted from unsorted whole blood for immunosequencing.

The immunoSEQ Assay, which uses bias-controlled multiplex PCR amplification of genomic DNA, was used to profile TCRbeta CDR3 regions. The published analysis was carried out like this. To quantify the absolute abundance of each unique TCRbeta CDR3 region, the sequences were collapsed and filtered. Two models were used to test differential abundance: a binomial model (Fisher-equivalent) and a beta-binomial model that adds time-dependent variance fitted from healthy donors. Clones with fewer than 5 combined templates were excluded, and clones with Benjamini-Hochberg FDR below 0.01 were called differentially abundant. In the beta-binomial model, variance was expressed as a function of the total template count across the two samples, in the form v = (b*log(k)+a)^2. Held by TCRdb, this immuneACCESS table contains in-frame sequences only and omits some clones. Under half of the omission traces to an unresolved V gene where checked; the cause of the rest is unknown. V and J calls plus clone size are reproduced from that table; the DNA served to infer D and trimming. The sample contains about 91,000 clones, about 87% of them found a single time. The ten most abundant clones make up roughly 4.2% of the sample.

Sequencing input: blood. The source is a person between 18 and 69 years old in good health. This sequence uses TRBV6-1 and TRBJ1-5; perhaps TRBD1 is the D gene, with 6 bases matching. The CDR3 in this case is CASSERRGGNQPQHF. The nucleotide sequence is TGTGCCAGCAGTGAACGAAGGGGGGGCAATCAGCCCCAGCATTTT.